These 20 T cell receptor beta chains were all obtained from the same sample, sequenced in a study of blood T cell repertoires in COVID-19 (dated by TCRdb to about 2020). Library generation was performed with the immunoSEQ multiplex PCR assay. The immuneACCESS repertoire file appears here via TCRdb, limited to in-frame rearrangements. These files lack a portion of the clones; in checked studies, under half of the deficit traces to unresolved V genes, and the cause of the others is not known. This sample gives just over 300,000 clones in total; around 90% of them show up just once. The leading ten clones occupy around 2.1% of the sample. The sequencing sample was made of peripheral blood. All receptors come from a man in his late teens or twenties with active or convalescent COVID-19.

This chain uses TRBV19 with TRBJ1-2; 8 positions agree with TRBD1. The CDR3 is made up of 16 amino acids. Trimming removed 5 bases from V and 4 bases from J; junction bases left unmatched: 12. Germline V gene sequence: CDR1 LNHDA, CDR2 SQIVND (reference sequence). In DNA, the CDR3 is TGTGCCAGTAGTGTCCGTCCACAGGGGGTCGCCTATGGCTACACCTTC. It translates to CASSVRPQGVAYGYTF.

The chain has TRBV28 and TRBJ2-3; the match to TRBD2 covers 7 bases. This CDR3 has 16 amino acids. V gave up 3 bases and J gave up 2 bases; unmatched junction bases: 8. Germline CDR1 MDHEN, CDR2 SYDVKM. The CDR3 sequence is CASSLRGGGPTDTQYF. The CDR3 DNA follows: TGTGCCAGCAGTTTGAGGGGCGGGGGACCCACAGATACGCAGTATTTT.

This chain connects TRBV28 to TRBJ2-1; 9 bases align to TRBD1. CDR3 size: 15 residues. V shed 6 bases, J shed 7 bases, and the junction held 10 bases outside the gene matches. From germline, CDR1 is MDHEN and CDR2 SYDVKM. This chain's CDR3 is CASSNRDRALNEQFF. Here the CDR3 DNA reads TGTGCCAGCAGCAACCGGGACAGGGCTTTGAATGAGCAGTTCTTC.

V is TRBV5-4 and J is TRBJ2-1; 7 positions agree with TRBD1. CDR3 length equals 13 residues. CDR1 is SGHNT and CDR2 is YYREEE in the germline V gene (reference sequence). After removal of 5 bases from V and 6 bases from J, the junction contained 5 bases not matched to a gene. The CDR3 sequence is CASRIGQVNEQFF. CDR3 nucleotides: TGTGCCAGCAGGATAGGACAGGTCAATGAGCAGTTCTTC.

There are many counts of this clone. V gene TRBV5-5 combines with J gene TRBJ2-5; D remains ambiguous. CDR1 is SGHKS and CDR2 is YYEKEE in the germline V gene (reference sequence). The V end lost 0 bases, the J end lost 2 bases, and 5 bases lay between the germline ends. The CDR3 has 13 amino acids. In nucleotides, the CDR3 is TGTGCCAGCAGCTTGGCCGTACAAGAGACCCAGTACTTC. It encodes CASSLAVQETQYF.

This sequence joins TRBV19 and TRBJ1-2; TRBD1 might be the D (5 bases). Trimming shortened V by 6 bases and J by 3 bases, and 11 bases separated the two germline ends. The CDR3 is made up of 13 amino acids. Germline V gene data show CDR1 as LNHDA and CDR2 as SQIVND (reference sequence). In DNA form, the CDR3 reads TGTGCCAGTAGCCAAGGGGTCTACTATGGCTACACCTTC. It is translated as CASSQGVYYGYTF.

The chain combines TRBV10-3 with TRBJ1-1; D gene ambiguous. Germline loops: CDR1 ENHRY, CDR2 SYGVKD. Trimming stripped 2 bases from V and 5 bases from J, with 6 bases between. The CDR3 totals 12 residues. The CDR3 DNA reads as TGTGCCATCAGTGAGGAGGGAACTGAAGCTTTCTTT. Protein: CAISEEGTEAFF.

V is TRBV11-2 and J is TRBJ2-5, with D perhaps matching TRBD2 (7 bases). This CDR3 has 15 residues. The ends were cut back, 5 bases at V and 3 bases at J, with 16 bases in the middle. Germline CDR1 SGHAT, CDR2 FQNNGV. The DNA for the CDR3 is TGTGCCAGCAGCACCCGCCCGGGGGGCGAAGAGACCCAGTACTTC. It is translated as CASSTRPGGEETQYF.

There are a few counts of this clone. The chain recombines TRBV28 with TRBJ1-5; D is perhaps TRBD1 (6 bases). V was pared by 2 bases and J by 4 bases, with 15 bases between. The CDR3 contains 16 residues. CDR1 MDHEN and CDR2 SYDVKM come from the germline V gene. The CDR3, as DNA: TGTGCCAGCAGTTTAATGCCCCAGGGGCTGAATCAGCCCCAGCATTTT. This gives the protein CASSLMPQGLNQPQHF.

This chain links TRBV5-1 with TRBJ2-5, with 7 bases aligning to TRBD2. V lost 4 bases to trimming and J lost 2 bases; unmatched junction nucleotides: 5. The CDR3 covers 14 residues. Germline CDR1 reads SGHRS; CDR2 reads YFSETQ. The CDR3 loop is CASSPAGIQETQYF. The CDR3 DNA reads TGCGCCAGCAGCCCAGCGGGGATACAAGAGACCCAGTACTTC. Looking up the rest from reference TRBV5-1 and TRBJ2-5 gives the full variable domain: KAGVTQTPRYLIKTRGQQVTLSCSPISGHRSVSWYQQTPGQGLQFLFEYFSETQRNKGNFPGRFSGRQFSNSRSEMNVSTLELGDSALYLCASSPAGIQETQYFGPGTRLLVL.

The CDR3 loop is CASSGQGDGYTF. In nucleotides, the CDR3 is TGCGCCAGCAGCGGACAGGGTGATGGCTACACCTTC. The rearrangement uses TRBV4-3 and TRBJ1-2; 8 positions match TRBD1. CDR1 LGHNA and CDR2 YSLEER come from the germline V gene. The CDR3 contains 12 residues. With V trimmed by 5 bases and J by 6 bases, 2 bases remained unmatched.

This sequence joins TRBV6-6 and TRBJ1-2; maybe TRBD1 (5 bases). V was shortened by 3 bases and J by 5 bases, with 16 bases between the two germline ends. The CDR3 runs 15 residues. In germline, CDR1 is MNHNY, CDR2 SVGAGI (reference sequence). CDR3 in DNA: TGTGCCAGCAGTTATGGAGGGGAGCAAGGATATGGCTACACCTTC. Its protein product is CASSYGGEQGYGYTF.

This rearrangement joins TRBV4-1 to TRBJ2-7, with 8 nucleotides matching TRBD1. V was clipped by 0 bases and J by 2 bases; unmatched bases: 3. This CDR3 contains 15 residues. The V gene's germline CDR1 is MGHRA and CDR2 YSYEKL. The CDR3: CASSQETGGTYEQYF. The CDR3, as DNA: TGCGCCAGCAGCCAAGAAACAGGGGGTACCTACGAGCAGTACTTC.

The DNA for the CDR3 is TGTGCCAGCAGCCACTACAGGGTAGGGGAGCAGTACTTC. This translates into CASSHYRVGEQYF. The chain couples TRBV5-4 to TRBJ2-7, with a weak D call TRBD1 (6 bases). This CDR3 is 13 amino acids long. Germline CDR1 reads SGHNT; CDR2 reads YYREEE (reference sequence). V shed 4 bases and J shed 7 bases, with 15 bases lying between them.

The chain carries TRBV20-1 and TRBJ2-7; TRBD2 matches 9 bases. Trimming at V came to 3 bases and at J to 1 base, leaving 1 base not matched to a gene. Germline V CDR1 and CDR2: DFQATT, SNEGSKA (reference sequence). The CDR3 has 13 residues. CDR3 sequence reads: CSASAGGSYEQYF. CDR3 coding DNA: TGCAGTGCTAGTGCGGGAGGGTCCTACGAGCAGTACTTC.

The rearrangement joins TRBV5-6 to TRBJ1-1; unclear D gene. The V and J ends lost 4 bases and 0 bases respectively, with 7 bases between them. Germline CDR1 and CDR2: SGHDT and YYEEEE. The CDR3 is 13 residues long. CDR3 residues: CASSARLNTEAFF. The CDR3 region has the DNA TGTGCCAGCAGCGCCAGGCTGAACACTGAAGCTTTCTTT.

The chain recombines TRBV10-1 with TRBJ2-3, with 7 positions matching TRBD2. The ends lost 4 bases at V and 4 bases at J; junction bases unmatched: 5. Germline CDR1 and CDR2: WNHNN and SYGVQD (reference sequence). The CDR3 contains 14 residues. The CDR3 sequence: CASSGDYGADTQYF. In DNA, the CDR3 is TGCGCCAGCAGTGGGGACTATGGGGCAGATACGCAGTATTTT.

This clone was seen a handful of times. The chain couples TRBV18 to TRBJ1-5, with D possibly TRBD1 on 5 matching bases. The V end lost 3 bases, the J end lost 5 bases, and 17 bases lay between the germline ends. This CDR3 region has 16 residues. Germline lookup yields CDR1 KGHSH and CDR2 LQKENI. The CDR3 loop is CASSPVPGYEHQPQHF. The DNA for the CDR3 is TGTGCCAGCTCACCGGTTCCAGGGTATGAGCATCAGCCCCAGCATTTT.

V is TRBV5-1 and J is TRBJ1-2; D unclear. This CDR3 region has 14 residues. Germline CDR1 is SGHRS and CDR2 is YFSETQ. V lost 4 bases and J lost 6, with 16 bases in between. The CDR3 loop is CASSIGRGTHGYTF. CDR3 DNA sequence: TGCGCCAGCAGCATCGGGAGAGGAACCCATGGCTACACCTTC.

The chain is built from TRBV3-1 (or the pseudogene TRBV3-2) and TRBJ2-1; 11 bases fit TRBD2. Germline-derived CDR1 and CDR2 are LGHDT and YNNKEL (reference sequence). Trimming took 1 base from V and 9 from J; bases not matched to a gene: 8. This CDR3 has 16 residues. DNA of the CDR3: TGTGCCAGCAGCCAAGTCGGTAGCGGGGGGGCAGGTGAGCAGTTCTTC. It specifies CASSQVGSGGAGEQFF.